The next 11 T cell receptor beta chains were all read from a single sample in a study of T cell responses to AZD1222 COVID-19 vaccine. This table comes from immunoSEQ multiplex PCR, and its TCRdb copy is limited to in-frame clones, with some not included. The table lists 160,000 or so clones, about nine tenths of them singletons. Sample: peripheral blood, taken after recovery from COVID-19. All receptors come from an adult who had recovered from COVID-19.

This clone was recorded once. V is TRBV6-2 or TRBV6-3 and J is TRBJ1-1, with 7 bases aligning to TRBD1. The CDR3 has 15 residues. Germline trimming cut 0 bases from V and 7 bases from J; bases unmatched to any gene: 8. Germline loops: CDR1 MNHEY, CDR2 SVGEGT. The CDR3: CASSYSGTDSLEAFF. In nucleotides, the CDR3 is TGTGCCAGCAGTTACTCGGGGACAGATAGCCTTGAAGCTTTCTTT.

In DNA, the CDR3 is TGTGCCAGCAGCCAAGATTACTCAGAAAATGAAAAACTGTTTTTT. It encodes CASSQDYSENEKLFF. The chain is built from TRBV4-2 and TRBJ1-4, with no clear D. The CDR3 consists of 15 residues. V lost 0 bases, J lost 5 bases, and 10 bases lay in between. In germline, CDR1 is LGHNA, CDR2 YNFKEQ.

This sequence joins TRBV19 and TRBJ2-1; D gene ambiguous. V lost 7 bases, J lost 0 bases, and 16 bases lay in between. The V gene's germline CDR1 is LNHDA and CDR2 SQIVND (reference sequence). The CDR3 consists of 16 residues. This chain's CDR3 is CASTPRRSNSYNEQFF. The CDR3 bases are TGTGCCAGTACCCCCCGACGATCAAACTCCTACAATGAGCAGTTCTTC. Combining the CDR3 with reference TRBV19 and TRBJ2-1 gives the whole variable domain DGGITQSPKYLFRKEGQNVTLSCEQNLNHDAMYWYRQDPGQGLRLIYYSQIVNDFQKGDIAEGYSVSREKKESFPLTVTSAQKNPTAFYLCASTPRRSNSYNEQFFGPGTRLTVL.

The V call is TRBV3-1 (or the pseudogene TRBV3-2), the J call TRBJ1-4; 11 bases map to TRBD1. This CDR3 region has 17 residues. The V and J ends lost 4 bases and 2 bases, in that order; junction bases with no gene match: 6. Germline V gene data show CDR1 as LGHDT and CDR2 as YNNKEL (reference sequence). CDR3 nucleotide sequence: TGTGCCAGCAGCCCAAGGACAGGGGGCAGCACTAATGAAAAACTGTTTTTT. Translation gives CASSPRTGGSTNEKLFF.

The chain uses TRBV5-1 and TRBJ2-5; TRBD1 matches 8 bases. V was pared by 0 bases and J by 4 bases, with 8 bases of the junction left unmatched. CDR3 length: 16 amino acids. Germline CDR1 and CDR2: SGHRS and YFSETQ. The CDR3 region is CASSLAGAGGSETQYF. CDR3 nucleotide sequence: TGCGCCAGCAGCTTGGCCGGGGCAGGGGGCTCAGAGACCCAGTACTTC.

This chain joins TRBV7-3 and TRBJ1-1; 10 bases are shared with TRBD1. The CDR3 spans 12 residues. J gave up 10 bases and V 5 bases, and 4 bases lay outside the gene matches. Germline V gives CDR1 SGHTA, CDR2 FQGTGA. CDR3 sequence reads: CASSIDRGRAFF. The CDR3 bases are TGTGCCAGCAGCATCGACAGGGGGCGAGCTTTCTTT. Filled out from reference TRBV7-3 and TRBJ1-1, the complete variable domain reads GAGVSQTPSNKVTEKGKYVELRCDPISGHTALYWYRQSLGQGPEFLIYFQGTGAADDSGLPNDRFFAVRPEGSVSTLKIQRTERGDSAVYLCASSIDRGRAFFGQGTRLTVV.

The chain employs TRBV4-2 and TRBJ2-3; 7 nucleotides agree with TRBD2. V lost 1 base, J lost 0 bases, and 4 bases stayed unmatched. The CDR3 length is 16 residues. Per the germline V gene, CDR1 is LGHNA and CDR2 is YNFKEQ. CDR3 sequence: CASSQVAGLSTDTQYF. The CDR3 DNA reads TGTGCCAGCAGCCAAGTCGCGGGACTAAGCACAGATACGCAGTATTTT.

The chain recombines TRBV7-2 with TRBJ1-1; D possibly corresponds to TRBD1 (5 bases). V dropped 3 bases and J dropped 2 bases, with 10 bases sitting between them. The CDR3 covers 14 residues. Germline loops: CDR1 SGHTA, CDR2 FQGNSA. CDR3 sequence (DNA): TGTGCCAGCAGCTTTAAGACAGTCAACACTGAAGCTTTCTTT. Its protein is CASSFKTVNTEAFF.

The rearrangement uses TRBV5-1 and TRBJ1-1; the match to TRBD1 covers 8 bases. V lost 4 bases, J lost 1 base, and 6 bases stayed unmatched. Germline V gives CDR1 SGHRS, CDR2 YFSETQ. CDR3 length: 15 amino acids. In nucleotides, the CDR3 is TGCGCCAGCAGCCCGGGACAGGTTGCGAACACTGAAGCTTTCTTT. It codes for CASSPGQVANTEAFF.

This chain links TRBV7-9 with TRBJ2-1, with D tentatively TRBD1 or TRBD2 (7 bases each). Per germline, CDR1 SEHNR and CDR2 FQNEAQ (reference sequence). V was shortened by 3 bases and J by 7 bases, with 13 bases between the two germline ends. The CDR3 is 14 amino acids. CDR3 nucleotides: TGTGCCAGCAGCTTCGGGACAGCGGGGAATGAGCAGTTCTTC. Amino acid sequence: CASSFGTAGNEQFF. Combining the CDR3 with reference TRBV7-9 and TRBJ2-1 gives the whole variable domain DTGVSQNPRHKITKRGQNVTFRCDPISEHNRLYWYRQTLGQGPEFLTYFQNEAQLEKSRLLSDRFSAERPKGSFSTLEIQRTEQGDSAMYLCASSFGTAGNEQFFGPGTRLTVL.

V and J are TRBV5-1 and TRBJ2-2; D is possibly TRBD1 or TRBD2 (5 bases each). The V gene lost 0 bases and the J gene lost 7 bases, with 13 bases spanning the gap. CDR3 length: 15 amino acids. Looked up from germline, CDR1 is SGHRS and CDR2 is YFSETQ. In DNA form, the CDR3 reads TGCGCCAGCAGCTTGGGACAGCCCGGAGGCGGGGAGCTGTTTTTT. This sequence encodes CASSLGQPGGGELFF. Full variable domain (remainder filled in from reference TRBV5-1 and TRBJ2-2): KAGVTQTPRYLIKTRGQQVTLSCSPISGHRSVSWYQQTPGQGLQFLFEYFSETQRNKGNFPGRFSGRQFSNSRSEMNVSTLELGDSALYLCASSLGQPGGGELFFGEGSRLTVL.